This T cell receptor beta chain was sequenced in a study of blood T cell repertoires in COVID-19. This table comes from immunoSEQ multiplex PCR, and its TCRdb copy is limited to in-frame clones, with some not included. The sample contains roughly 230,000 clones, nearly 90% of which appear only once. There are 14 residues in the CDR3. Germline loops: CDR1 LNHDA, CDR2 SQIVND (reference sequence). V was pared by 8 bases and J by 0 bases, with 11 bases between. This chain connects TRBV19 to TRBJ2-1; no definite D call. Input material: peripheral blood. The receptor comes from a woman between 35 and 50 years old who had recovered from COVID-19. This CDR3 reads CASSESDSYNEQFF. DNA of the CDR3: TGTGCCAGTTCCGAGAGTGACTCCTACAATGAGCAGTTCTTC.